This paragraph reports one T cell receptor (beta chain). Antigen: not known. These data come from a study of early stage breast cancer tumors. Study conclusions and caveats: Tumors had roughly 2.5-fold higher T cell density and higher clonality than adjacent normal breast tissue.

Germline lookup yields CDR1 SEHNR and CDR2 FQNEAQ (reference sequence). The CDR3 contains 14 residues. The ends were cut back, 5 bases at V and 1 base at J, with 11 bases in the middle. Profiling relied on immunoSEQ multiplex PCR, and the TCRdb table lists in-frame clones only, not all of them. The repertoire consists of roughly 14,000 clones, with around 85% occurring once and the leading ten covering 4.9%. Enough DNA from normal breast tissue often took 100-300 mg. What was sequenced was normal breast tissue next to the tumor. The clonotype comes from a person between 30 and 45 years old with breast cancer. This chain links TRBV7-9 with TRBJ1-1; D is uncertain. CDR3 nucleotide sequence: TGTGCCAGCAGCGCCCCACGAGGGAACACTGAAGCTTTCTTT. This encodes CASSAPRGNTEAFF.